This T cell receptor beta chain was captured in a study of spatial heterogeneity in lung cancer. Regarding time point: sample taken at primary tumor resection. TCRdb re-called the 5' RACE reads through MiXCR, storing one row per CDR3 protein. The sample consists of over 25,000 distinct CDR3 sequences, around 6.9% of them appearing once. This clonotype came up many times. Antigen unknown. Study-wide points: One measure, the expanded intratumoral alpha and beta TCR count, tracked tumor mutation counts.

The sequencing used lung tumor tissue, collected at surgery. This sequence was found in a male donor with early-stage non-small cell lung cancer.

This CDR3 is CASSQGRTGGLSNQPQHF. For the CDR3, the DNA is TGTGCCAGCAGCCAAGGTAGGACAGGGGGCCTAAGCAATCAGCCCCAGCATTTT. The genes are TRBV3-1 and TRBJ1-5; TRBD1 matches 11 bases. The CDR3 is 18 amino acids. Trimming at V came to 1 base and at J to 1 base, leaving 6 bases not matched to a gene. Per the germline V gene, CDR1 is LGHDT and CDR2 is YNNKEL (reference sequence).